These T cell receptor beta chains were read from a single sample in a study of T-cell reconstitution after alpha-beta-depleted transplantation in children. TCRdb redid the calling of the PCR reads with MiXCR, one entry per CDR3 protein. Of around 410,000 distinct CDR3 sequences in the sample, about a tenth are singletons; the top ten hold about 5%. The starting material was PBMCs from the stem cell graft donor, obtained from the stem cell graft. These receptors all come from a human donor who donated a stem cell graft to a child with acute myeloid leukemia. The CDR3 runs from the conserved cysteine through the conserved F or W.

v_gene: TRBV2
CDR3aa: CASSDTGLETQYF

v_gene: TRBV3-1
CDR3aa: CASSQAPNQPQHF

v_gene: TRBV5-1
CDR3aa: CASSLSGEETQYF

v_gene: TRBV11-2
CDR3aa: CASSPWGLELVYEQYF

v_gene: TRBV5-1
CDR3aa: CASSLAALEELFF

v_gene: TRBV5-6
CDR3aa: CASSFGTDSSQYF

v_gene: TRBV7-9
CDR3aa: CASSSPDSYGHTF

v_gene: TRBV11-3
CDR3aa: CASSVTGQGEETQYF

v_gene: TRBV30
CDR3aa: CAVQGLGTDTQYF

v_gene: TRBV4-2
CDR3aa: CASSQGLKKGQPQHF

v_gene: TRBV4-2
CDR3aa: CASSQETAVTGELFF

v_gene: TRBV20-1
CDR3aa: CSVSWGSGRAYYNEQFF

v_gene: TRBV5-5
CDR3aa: CASSLAQGNTEAFF

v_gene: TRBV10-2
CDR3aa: CASSEFVGAGQFF

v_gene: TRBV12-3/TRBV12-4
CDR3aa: CASTRTGYDTEAFF

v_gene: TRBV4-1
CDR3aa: CASSQELASSSYEQYF

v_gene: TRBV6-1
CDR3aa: CASSPRARLAGVETQYF

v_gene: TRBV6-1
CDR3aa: CASSEAFGQGASQPQHF

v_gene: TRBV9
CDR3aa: CASSDMDRGGYGYTF

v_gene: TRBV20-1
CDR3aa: CSASPGQVNTEAFF

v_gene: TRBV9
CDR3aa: CASSVALAGTDTQYF

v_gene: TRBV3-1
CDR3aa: CASSQATYDVGGYTF

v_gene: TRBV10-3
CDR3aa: CAISDLAGQYQETQYF

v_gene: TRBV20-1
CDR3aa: CSARTGGIPEAFF

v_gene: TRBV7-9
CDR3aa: CASSQQNARSGELFF

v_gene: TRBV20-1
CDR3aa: CSARILGLQLQETQYF

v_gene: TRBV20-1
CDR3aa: CSARPMNRAGGYTF